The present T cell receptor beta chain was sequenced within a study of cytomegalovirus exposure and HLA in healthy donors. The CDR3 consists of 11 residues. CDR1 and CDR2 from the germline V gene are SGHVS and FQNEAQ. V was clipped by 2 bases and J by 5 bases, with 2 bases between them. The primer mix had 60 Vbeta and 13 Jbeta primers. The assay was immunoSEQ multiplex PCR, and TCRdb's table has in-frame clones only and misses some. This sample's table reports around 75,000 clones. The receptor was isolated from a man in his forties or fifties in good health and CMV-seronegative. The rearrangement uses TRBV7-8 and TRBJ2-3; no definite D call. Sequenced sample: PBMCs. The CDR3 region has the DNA TGTGCCAGCAGCTTACAAGATACGCAGTATTTT. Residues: CASSLQDTQYF.